Presented here are 29 T cell receptor beta chains from one specimen sequenced in a study of neurological immune-mediated disorders. TCRdb re-called the 5' RACE reads through MiXCR, storing one row per CDR3 protein. The data contain fewer than 85,000 distinct CDR3 sequences, roughly a sixth of them singletons. Sequences were obtained from PBMCs. These receptors originate from a woman between 40 and 55 years old in good health.

This clonotype has a count of ten or more. The chain is built from TRBV7-2 and TRBJ1-2; 8 bases align to TRBD1. The CDR3 runs to 14 residues. Trimming removed 5 bases from V and 7 bases from J; junction bases left unmatched: 9. CDR1 is SGHTA, CDR2 FQGNSA, per germline. The DNA for the CDR3 is TGTGCCAGCAGCCTATACAGGGGGACGGCTGGCTACACCTTC. Protein product: CASSLYRGTAGYTF.

The sample holds many counts of this clonotype. V and J are TRBV20-1 and TRBJ1-1; D is uncertain. V shed 5 bases and J shed 6 bases, with 19 bases lying between them. Germline-derived CDR1 and CDR2 are DFQATT and SNEGSKA (reference sequence). The CDR3 has 14 amino acids. The CDR3 loop reads CSALDMWLSAEAFF. CDR3 DNA: TGCAGTGCTCTTGACATGTGGTTAAGCGCTGAAGCTTTCTTT.

This rearrangement joins TRBV18 to TRBJ1-1; a possible D gene is TRBD1 (5 bases). CDR1 KGHSH and CDR2 LQKENI come from the germline V gene. V shed 2 bases and J shed 1 base, with 11 bases lying between them. CDR3 length: 15 residues. The DNA for the CDR3 is TGTGCCAGCTCACCAGGGGCAGGGAGGAACACTGAAGCTTTCTTT. This translates into CASSPGAGRNTEAFF. The full variable domain, rest sourced from reference TRBV18 and TRBJ1-1, is NAGVMQNPRHLVRRRGQEARLRCSPMKGHSHVYWYRQLPEEGLKFMVYLQKENIIDESGMPKERFSAEFPKEGPSILRIQQVVRGDSAAYFCASSPGAGRNTEAFFGQGTRLTVV.

This clonotype was detected ten times or more. The rearrangement joins TRBV20-1 to TRBJ2-3; the D is unclear. V was cut by 3 bases and J by 0 bases, with 10 bases left in between. The CDR3 sequence is 14 residues long. Germline V CDR1 and CDR2: DFQATT, SNEGSKA (reference sequence). The CDR3 DNA follows: TGCAGTGCTAGTCGTCCGGACAGCACAGATACGCAGTATTTT. This sequence encodes CSASRPDSTDTQYF.

In this sample, this clonotype turned up many times. The chain joins TRBV5-1 to TRBJ2-5; D is perhaps TRBD1 or TRBD2 (5 bases each). The CDR3 loop spans 13 amino acids. Trimming took off 3 bases at V and 0 bases at J, with 6 bases between the two ends. Germline values: CDR1 SGHRS, CDR2 YFSETQ. The CDR3 loop is CASSWGYQETQYF. In DNA, the CDR3 is TGCGCCAGCAGCTGGGGGTACCAAGAGACCCAGTACTTC.

This clonotype appeared a few times. The V call is TRBV4-1, the J call TRBJ2-3, with a weak D call TRBD2 (5 bases). In germline, CDR1 is MGHRA, CDR2 YSYEKL. The CDR3 totals 13 residues. V was trimmed by 5 bases and J by 6 bases, leaving 12 bases between them. The CDR3: CASSSPTGDTQYF. In DNA form, the CDR3 reads TGCGCCAGCAGCTCCCCCACGGGGGATACGCAGTATTTT.

This chain connects TRBV6-5 to TRBJ2-1; weak D call: TRBD2 (6 bases). Germline V gives CDR1 MNHEY, CDR2 SVGAGI. The CDR3 has 15 residues. V was trimmed by 4 bases and J by 8 bases, leaving 18 bases between them. The CDR3 nucleotides read TGTGCCAGCAGTTTGCTTTCGGGGGAATATTATGAGCAGTTCTTC. Encoded protein: CASSLLSGEYYEQFF.

This clonotype was detected ten times or more. The chain is built from TRBV9 and TRBJ2-5; 8 bases are a match to TRBD1. Germline V gene sequence: CDR1 SGDLS, CDR2 YYNGEE. The CDR3 sequence is 12 residues long. V was clipped by 3 bases and J by 5 bases; unmatched bases: 0. The CDR3 region is CASSGQGETQYF. The CDR3 region has the DNA TGTGCCAGCAGCGGACAGGGGGAGACCCAGTACTTC.

This chain links TRBV3-1 with TRBJ2-7, with unresolved D. Trimming removed 4 bases from V and 5 bases from J, with 9 bases in between. The CDR3 spans 12 residues. CDR1 and CDR2 from the germline V gene are LGHDT and YNNKEL (reference sequence). The CDR3: CASSLAWNEQYF. The DNA of the CDR3 is TGTGCCAGCAGCCTGGCGTGGAACGAGCAGTACTTC.

This clonotype appeared many times. This sequence may be a read error, since a much larger clone differs from it by one base. The rearrangement links TRBV14 to TRBJ1-1; D might be TRBD1 (5 bases). The germline V gene encodes CDR1 SGHDN and CDR2 FVKESK. CDR3 length: 13 residues. V was cut by 7 bases and J by 2 bases, with 11 bases left in between. The CDR3: CASKRDANTEAFF. In nucleotides, the CDR3 is TGTGCCAGCAAACGGGACGCCAACACTGAAGCTTTCTTT.

The chain joins TRBV20-1 to TRBJ1-1, with D hard to call. Germline CDR1 DFQATT, CDR2 SNEGSKA (reference sequence). V lost 1 base, J lost 4 bases, and 7 bases lay in between. CDR3 length: 12 residues. This CDR3 reads CSARAVGTEAFF. For the CDR3, the DNA is TGCAGTGCTAGAGCTGTAGGCACTGAAGCTTTCTTT.

This clonotype was detected ten times or more. The chain combines TRBV4-1 with TRBJ2-5, with no clear D. Trimming took off 1 base at V and 3 bases at J, with 12 bases between the two ends. This CDR3 spans 15 amino acids. The germline CDR1 and CDR2 sequences are MGHRA and YSYEKL. CDR3 DNA sequence: TGCGCCAGCAGCCAAGGGGCTTTAGAAAAAGAGACCCAGTACTTC. This gives the protein CASSQGALEKETQYF.

This clonotype showed up many times. The chain carries TRBV7-2 and TRBJ2-2, with D possibly matching TRBD2 (5 bases). With 3 bases removed from V and 8 bases from J, the gap between germline ends came to 13 bases. This CDR3 has 14 amino acids. Germline V gene lookup returns CDR1 SGHTA and CDR2 FQGNSA. CDR3 amino acids: CASSFVMREGELFF. The CDR3 DNA sequence: TGTGCCAGCAGCTTTGTAATGAGGGAAGGGGAGCTGTTTTTT.

CDR3 in amino acids: CASSLEGGGGDSPLHF. CDR3 sequence (DNA): TGTGCCAGCAGCTTAGAAGGCGGAGGGGGCGATTCACCCCTCCACTTT. The chain joins TRBV11-2 to TRBJ1-6, with 7 bases lining up with TRBD1. CDR1 and CDR2 from the germline V gene are SGHAT and FQNNGV. Losses at the gene ends were 0 bases for V and 8 bases for J; bases not matched to a gene: 7. CDR3 length: 16 residues.

This clonotype was seen ten or more times. The V and J genes are TRBV2 and TRBJ1-2, with 7 bases aligning to TRBD1. Trimming at V came to 6 bases and at J to 4 bases, leaving 8 bases not matched to a gene. The CDR3 contains 14 residues. Germline V CDR1 and CDR2: SNHLY, FYNNEI. For the CDR3, the DNA is TGTGCCAGCAGGGCGATACAGGGGAGCTATGGCTACACCTTC. Translated, it gives CASRAIQGSYGYTF.

This clonotype occurred many times. The gene calls are TRBV12-3 or TRBV12-4 and TRBJ2-1; TRBD1 matches at 12 bases. This CDR3 contains 15 residues. Trimming at V came to 6 bases and at J to 8 bases, leaving 8 bases not matched to a gene. The CDR3 is CASRTGTGGFDEQFF. CDR3 DNA sequence: TGTGCCAGCAGAACCGGGACAGGGGGCTTCGATGAGCAGTTCTTC.

At least ten counts were recorded for this clonotype. Here the CDR3 reads CASRGLSGGEATGELFF. CDR3 nucleotides: TGCGCCAGCCGCGGTTTGAGCGGGGGGGAGGCCACCGGGGAGCTGTTTTTT. V and J are TRBV5-1 and TRBJ2-2; 10 bases are shared with TRBD2. Germline V CDR1 and CDR2: SGHRS, YFSETQ. The CDR3 extends over 17 amino acids. J was trimmed by 4 bases and V by 7 bases; bases with no gene match: 13. The full variable domain, completed using reference TRBV5-1 and TRBJ2-2, is KAGVTQTPRYLIKTRGQQVTLSCSPISGHRSVSWYQQTPGQGLQFLFEYFSETQRNKGNFPGRFSGRQFSNSRSEMNVSTLELGDSALYLCASRGLSGGEATGELFFGEGSRLTVL.

Many counts were recorded for this clonotype. The rearrangement links TRBV5-6 to TRBJ2-7, with TRBD2 matching over 8 bases. V lost 4 bases to trimming and J lost 6 bases; unmatched junction nucleotides: 9. The CDR3 loop spans 14 amino acids. The V gene's germline CDR1 is SGHDT and CDR2 YYEEEE. CDR3 coding DNA: TGTGCCAGCAGCCCAGGGACTAGGCTCGGCGAGCAGTACTTC. This gives the protein CASSPGTRLGEQYF.

This clonotype was seen many times. J is TRBJ2-1 and V is TRBV9, with 8 bases identical to TRBD1. Trimming at V came to 4 bases and at J to 4 bases, leaving 10 bases not matched to a gene. Per the germline V gene, CDR1 is SGDLS and CDR2 is YYNGEE. The CDR3 extends over 16 amino acids. CDR3 in amino acids: CASSFRQGLGYNEQFF. The CDR3 DNA is TGTGCCAGCAGCTTTCGACAGGGGTTAGGGTACAATGAGCAGTTCTTC.

This clonotype was seen many times. The rearrangement uses TRBV5-1 and TRBJ2-2; weak D call: TRBD1 (6 bases). The CDR3 consists of 16 residues. Per the germline V gene, CDR1 is SGHRS and CDR2 is YFSETQ. V lost 1 base to trimming and J lost 4 bases, with 14 bases between them. The CDR3 loop is CASSLNGVGGTGELFF. The DNA for the CDR3 is TGCGCCAGCAGCTTGAATGGAGTAGGGGGCACCGGGGAGCTGTTTTTT. Using reference TRBV5-1 and TRBJ2-2 for the parts outside the CDR3, the full variable domain is KAGVTQTPRYLIKTRGQQVTLSCSPISGHRSVSWYQQTPGQGLQFLFEYFSETQRNKGNFPGRFSGRQFSNSRSEMNVSTLELGDSALYLCASSLNGVGGTGELFFGEGSRLTVL.

The chain joins TRBV3-1 to TRBJ2-1; no firm D call. The CDR3 covers 15 residues. Germline-derived CDR1 and CDR2 are LGHDT and YNNKEL (reference sequence). V was cut by 1 base and J by 6 bases, with 13 bases left in between. The chain's CDR3 is CASSQAHSRSNEQFF. The CDR3 region has the DNA TGTGCCAGCAGCCAAGCTCACTCCAGGAGCAATGAGCAGTTCTTC.

There are many counts of this clonotype. The chain uses TRBV28 and TRBJ2-5; 7 nucleotides agree with TRBD1. The germline V gene has CDR1 MDHEN and CDR2 SYDVKM. V dropped 4 bases and J dropped 7; count of bases not matched to a gene: 12. CDR3 length: 15 amino acids. This CDR3 is CASSSVKGQPRTQYF. For the CDR3, the DNA is TGTGCCAGCAGTTCAGTTAAGGGACAGCCTCGGACCCAGTACTTC.

This clonotype was seen many times. V gene TRBV5-6 combines with J gene TRBJ1-6, with 9 nucleotides matching TRBD1. The CDR3 runs to 14 residues. Germline CDR1 is SGHDT and CDR2 is YYEEEE. V was pared by 10 bases and J by 8 bases, with 10 bases of the junction left unmatched. The CDR3 bases are TGTGCCTCAAACAGGGGGCGTTTGGATTCACCCCTCCACTTT. This translates into CASNRGRLDSPLHF.

This clonotype was counted many times. DNA for the CDR3: TGTGCCAGCAGCCATGGTTCCGGGGAATCGGGGACTGAAGCTTTCTTT. Its protein product is CASSHGSGESGTEAFF. The rearrangement links TRBV3-1 to TRBJ1-1; D is unclear. Trimming shortened V by 3 bases and J by 5 bases, and 19 bases separated the two germline ends. This CDR3 is 16 amino acids long. The germline CDR1 and CDR2 sequences are LGHDT and YNNKEL (reference sequence).

The chain employs TRBV12-3 or TRBV12-4 and TRBJ2-2; TRBD2 might be the D (6 bases). There are 15 residues in the CDR3. Deletions cut 5 bases from V and 1 base from J, with 11 bases between. CDR3: CASSPLALNTGELFF. The CDR3 bases are TGTGCCAGCAGTCCTCTAGCGTTGAACACCGGGGAGCTGTTTTTT.

This chain links TRBV5-1 with TRBJ1-5; D is undetermined. V was clipped by 1 base and J by 4 bases, with 6 bases between them. CDR1 and CDR2 from the germline V gene are SGHRS and YFSETQ. The CDR3 consists of 13 residues. This CDR3 is CASSLTSNQPQHF. The CDR3, as DNA: TGCGCCAGCAGCTTGACGAGTAATCAGCCCCAGCATTTT.

This clonotype appeared many times. The rearrangement joins TRBV5-1 to TRBJ1-1, with D uncertain. Germline lookup yields CDR1 SGHRS and CDR2 YFSETQ. The CDR3 spans 13 residues. V was pared by 4 bases and J by 2 bases, with 9 bases between. Written as DNA, the CDR3 is TGCGCCAGCAGCCCACCGGATAACACTGAAGCTTTCTTT. Amino acid sequence: CASSPPDNTEAFF.

This clonotype was seen a handful of times. J is TRBJ1-2 and V is TRBV7-9, with D tentatively TRBD1 (6 bases). Per the germline V gene, CDR1 is SEHNR and CDR2 is FQNEAQ (reference sequence). The V end was cut by 11 bases, the J end by 4 bases, with 17 bases between. This CDR3 region has 13 residues. The CDR3 bases are TGTGCCCGCGTCTGGGGGCCGTCCTATGGCTACACCTTC. Translated, it gives CARVWGPSYGYTF.

The gene calls are TRBV5-1 and TRBJ2-7; D perhaps matches TRBD1 (5 bases). V was cut by 4 bases and J by 0 bases, with 17 bases left in between. Germline V CDR1 and CDR2: SGHRS, YFSETQ. The CDR3 has 16 amino acids. CDR3 sequence reads: CASSASGSRSSYEQYF. CDR3 DNA: TGCGCCAGCAGCGCTTCAGGGTCGCGGAGCTCCTACGAGCAGTACTTC.